This TCR beta chain comes out of a study of early T cells in non-severe SARS-CoV-2 infection. Germline V gene lookup returns CDR1 SEHNR and CDR2 FQNEAQ (reference sequence). The ends were cut back, 0 bases at V and 0 bases at J, with 11 bases in the middle. This CDR3 has 16 residues. Attachment of unique molecular identifiers to individual cDNA molecules was performed. MiXCR was run by TCRdb on the 5' RACE reads, yielding one entry per CDR3 protein. Of tens of thousands of distinct CDR3 sequences detected, roughly 16% appear once; the ten largest clones hold about 4%. This specimen consisted of whole blood, obtained at baseline. This sequence joins TRBV7-9 and TRBJ2-5, with D possibly being TRBD1 (5 bases). This clonotype was sampled from an adult who was a healthcare worker with PCR-confirmed SARS-CoV-2 infection or an uninfected control (not recorded which). The CDR3 region is CASSLADIAHQETQYF. The CDR3, as DNA: TGTGCCAGCAGCTTAGCGGACATTGCCCACCAAGAGACCCAGTACTTC.